Below are 3 T cell receptor beta chains sequenced from a single sample in a study of shared clonotypes between healthy human individuals. Generated by immunoSEQ multiplex PCR, the TCRdb table keeps only in-frame clones and is missing some. The sample lists around 690,000 clones, roughly 91% occurring once. The sample was memory CD8+ T cells from PBMCs. Indicated subset: CD45RO+ cells pooled with CCR7-negative TemRA cells. These receptors came from a man aged 18 to 35 in good health. Some clones in this sample may be carry-over from other donors' samples.

The chain combines TRBV5-4 with TRBJ2-1, with D uncertain. The CDR3 is 12 residues long. Germline assignment: CDR1 SGHNT and CDR2 YYREEE (reference sequence). V lost 0 bases, J lost 9 bases, and 7 bases lay in between. In DNA form, the CDR3 reads TGTGCCAGCAGCTTGGGGCGGACTGAGCAGTTCTTC. Protein sequence: CASSLGRTEQFF.

V and J are TRBV28 and TRBJ2-7; 11 nucleotides line up with TRBD1. CDR3 length: 15 amino acids. V gave up 7 bases and J gave up 3 bases; unmatched junction bases: 8. The germline V gene has CDR1 MDHEN and CDR2 SYDVKM. The CDR3 protein is CASTYGTGGHYEQYF. DNA of the CDR3: TGTGCCAGCACTTACGGGACAGGGGGGCACTACGAGCAGTACTTC.

This clone was counted a single time. This chain links TRBV9 with TRBJ2-2; 9 positions agree with TRBD1. V was pared by 3 bases and J by 6 bases, with 9 bases of the junction left unmatched. CDR3 length: 16 residues. Looked up from germline, CDR1 is SGDLS and CDR2 is YYNGEE. CDR3 residues: CASSDHPGQGSGELFF. The CDR3 coding sequence is TGTGCCAGCAGCGATCACCCGGGACAGGGTTCCGGGGAGCTGTTTTTT.